The 28 T cell receptor beta chains reported below all come from one sample, sequenced in a study of healthy donors' naive CD4 and CD8 T cells. Starting from around 500 ng of total RNA, TCR libraries were made with linear amplification. MiXCR was run by TCRdb on the reads, yielding one entry per CDR3 protein. The table includes about 180,000 distinct CDR3 sequences, 65% to 75% detected once. The sequencing sample was made of naive CD4+ and CD8+ T cells sorted from blood, pooled from several donors. The receptor source for this set is a pool of human donors in good health; the sample pools cells from several healthy donors.

The chain links TRBV29-1 to TRBJ2-4; tentatively, D is TRBD1 (5 bases). CDR1 and CDR2 from the germline V gene are SQVTM and ANQGSEA. The ends were cut back, 3 bases at V and 4 bases at J, with 7 bases in the middle. The CDR3 covers 12 residues. In DNA, the CDR3 is TGCAGCGTTGATCCAGGGAAAAACATTCAGTACTTC. This codes for CSVDPGKNIQYF.

V usage is TRBV12-3 or TRBV12-4 and J usage is TRBJ2-7, with 7 bases aligning to TRBD2. The CDR3 runs 15 residues. The V gene end was trimmed by 2 bases and the J gene end by 5 bases; junction bases not matched to a gene: 9. In DNA form, the CDR3 reads TGTGCCAGCAGTTTAATGACGGGAGGAGAGGACGAGCAGTACTTC. It is translated as CASSLMTGGEDEQYF.

The chain carries TRBV6-2 or TRBV6-3 and TRBJ2-1, with TRBD2 matching over 7 bases. Per the germline V gene, CDR1 is MNHEY and CDR2 is SVGEGT. J lost 8 bases, V lost 2 bases, and 15 bases had no gene match. CDR3 length: 17 residues. In DNA form, the CDR3 reads TGTGCCAGCAGTTACCCGTTAGGCGGGAGCGCAAGCGATGAGCAGTTCTTC. Its translation: CASSYPLGGSASDEQFF.

This chain joins TRBV30 and TRBJ1-2, with a tentative D call TRBD1 (5 bases). The ends were cut back, 0 bases at V and 7 bases at J, with 15 bases in the middle. The CDR3 covers 14 residues. Germline-derived CDR1 and CDR2 are GTSNPN and SVGIG (reference sequence). This CDR3 reads CAWSVKGKQGGYTF. CDR3 coding DNA: TGTGCCTGGAGTGTGAAGGGGAAGCAAGGTGGCTACACCTTC.

The chain recombines TRBV29-1 with TRBJ2-7; 10 bases line up with TRBD1. Germline lookup yields CDR1 SQVTM and CDR2 ANQGSEA. Germline trimming cut 3 bases from V and 5 bases from J; bases unmatched to any gene: 4. The CDR3 is made up of 13 amino acids. In nucleotides, the CDR3 is TGCAGCGTTGATGGGACAGGGGTCAACGAGCAGTACTTC. Protein: CSVDGTGVNEQYF.

The chain links TRBV13 to TRBJ2-1, with TRBD2 matching over 9 bases. This CDR3 comprises 17 residues. Losses at the gene ends were 4 bases for V and 8 bases for J; bases not matched to a gene: 15. The germline gives CDR1 PRHDT, CDR2 FYEKMQ (reference sequence). The CDR3 sequence is CASSSSLAGLADDEQFF. The CDR3 coding sequence is TGTGCCAGCAGCTCCTCCCTAGCGGGATTAGCCGATGATGAGCAGTTCTTC.

The chain combines TRBV19 with TRBJ2-7, with D possibly matching TRBD1 (6 bases). Germline assignment: CDR1 LNHDA and CDR2 SQIVND (reference sequence). This CDR3 has 14 amino acids. Trimming removed 3 bases from V and 4 bases from J, with 13 bases in between. This chain's CDR3 is CASSMTGRGYEQYF. In DNA form, the CDR3 reads TGTGCCAGTAGTATGACAGGAAGAGGGTACGAGCAGTACTTC.

V and J are TRBV7-8 and TRBJ2-3; D uncertain. With 5 bases removed from V and 5 bases from J, the gap between germline ends came to 14 bases. The germline V gene encodes CDR1 SGHVS and CDR2 FQNEAQ. The length of the CDR3 is 14 residues. This CDR3 is CASSTTRIRDTQYF. The CDR3 DNA reads TGTGCCAGCAGCACAACCCGAATAAGAGATACGCAGTATTTT.

The chain has TRBV29-1 and TRBJ1-1; no firm D call. The CDR3 consists of 11 residues. The germline V gene encodes CDR1 SQVTM and CDR2 ANQGSEA. V lost 7 bases to trimming and J lost 5 bases, with 11 bases between them. The CDR3 DNA sequence: TGCAGCGCCGCAAGCGGGACTGAAGCTTTCTTT. Its translation is CSAASGTEAFF.

This chain joins TRBV19 and TRBJ2-1; 13 bases align to TRBD2. The CDR3 contains 15 residues. The junction had 5 bases not matched to a gene; V was cut back by 5 bases and J by 7 bases. Germline loops: CDR1 LNHDA, CDR2 SQIVND (reference sequence). The CDR3, as DNA: TGTGCCAGTAGTGATCGGACTAGCGGGAGAAATGAGCAGTTCTTC. It codes for CASSDRTSGRNEQFF.

This clonotype was seen a single time. The V and J genes are TRBV5-1 and TRBJ1-2; D not resolved. Germline V CDR1 and CDR2: SGHRS, YFSETQ. V gave up 0 bases and J gave up 0 bases, with 6 bases separating them. The CDR3 consists of 14 residues. The CDR3 DNA sequence: TGCGCCAGCAGCTTGGCAGAGTCTAACTATGGCTACACCTTC. It codes for CASSLAESNYGYTF. The full variable domain, with the rest looked up from reference TRBV5-1 and TRBJ1-2, is KAGVTQTPRYLIKTRGQQVTLSCSPISGHRSVSWYQQTPGQGLQFLFEYFSETQRNKGNFPGRFSGRQFSNSRSEMNVSTLELGDSALYLCASSLAESNYGYTFGSGTRLTVV.

This clonotype was observed once. This rearrangement joins TRBV20-1 to TRBJ2-1, with D hard to call. V was clipped by 3 bases and J by 6 bases, with 6 bases between them. The CDR3 consists of 11 residues. Germline V CDR1 and CDR2: DFQATT, SNEGSKA (reference sequence). This CDR3 reads CSARVRNEQFF. In DNA, the CDR3 is TGCAGTGCTAGGGTCCGCAATGAGCAGTTCTTC.

The J gene is TRBJ1-2, the V gene TRBV19; D remains ambiguous. The CDR3 has 9 amino acids. Trimming left V 8 bases short and J 6 bases short, with 4 bases between. Germline loops: CDR1 LNHDA, CDR2 SQIVND (reference sequence). DNA of the CDR3: TGTGCCAGTGGAGATGGCTACACCTTC. Translation gives CASGDGYTF. Full variable domain (rest looked up from reference TRBV19 and TRBJ1-2): DGGITQSPKYLFRKEGQNVTLSCEQNLNHDAMYWYRQDPGQGLRLIYYSQIVNDFQKGDIAEGYSVSREKKESFPLTVTSAQKNPTAFYLCASGDGYTFGSGTRLTVV.

The rearrangement links TRBV29-1 to TRBJ1-1; D remains ambiguous. The CDR3 sequence is 12 residues long. CDR1 and CDR2 from the germline V gene are SQVTM and ANQGSEA. Trimming shortened V by 2 bases and J by 8 bases, and 12 bases separated the two germline ends. CDR3 DNA sequence: TGCAGCGTTGAATTGGCGGTGAGGGAAGCTTTCTTT. This sequence encodes CSVELAVREAFF.

V gene TRBV11-2 combines with J gene TRBJ2-7; D is unresolved. The V end lost 5 bases, the J end lost 4 bases, and 6 bases lay between the germline ends. This CDR3 is built from 11 residues. Germline CDR1 SGHAT, CDR2 FQNNGV. The CDR3 spells CASSAPYEQYF. The CDR3 DNA is TGTGCCAGCAGCGCCCCTTACGAGCAGTACTTC.

The rearrangement links TRBV6-2 or TRBV6-3 to TRBJ1-5; D not resolved. V lost 4 bases and J 9 bases, leaving 10 bases between the germline ends. This CDR3 region has 12 residues. Germline CDR1 reads MNHEY; CDR2 reads SVGEGT. The CDR3, as DNA: TGTGCCAGCAGTTTTGGGCCCGGGCCCCAGCATTTT. It yields the protein CASSFGPGPQHF.

This chain joins TRBV19 and TRBJ1-5; TRBD1 matches 7 bases. CDR3 length: 17 residues. Germline CDR1 and CDR2: LNHDA and SQIVND (reference sequence). V was clipped by 2 bases and J by 9 bases; unmatched bases: 16. The chain's CDR3 is CASSISGRGITRTPQHF. CDR3 bases: TGTGCCAGTAGTATATCCGGCAGGGGGATCACAAGGACGCCCCAGCATTTT.

The table lists this clonotype with a few counts. This chain connects TRBV19 to TRBJ2-7; 7 bases are a match to TRBD2. Germline loops: CDR1 LNHDA, CDR2 SQIVND (reference sequence). CDR3 length equals 15 residues. The trim removed 1 base at V and 3 bases at J, leaving 6 bases unmatched. The CDR3 DNA follows: TGTGCCAGTAGTATAGGCGGGGGATCGCACTACGAGCAGTACTTC. It is translated as CASSIGGGSHYEQYF.

The chain uses TRBV15 and TRBJ2-7, with a weak D call TRBD1 (5 bases). V shed 0 bases and J shed 1 base, with 7 bases lying between them. The length of the CDR3 is 14 residues. Germline V gives CDR1 LNHNV, CDR2 YYDKDF (reference sequence). The CDR3 sequence is CATSRDQGSYEQYF. CDR3 in DNA: TGTGCCACCAGCAGAGATCAGGGTTCCTACGAGCAGTACTTC.

This clonotype was found a few times. This rearrangement joins TRBV5-1 to TRBJ2-5, with TRBD1 matching over 8 bases. This CDR3 spans 14 amino acids. With V trimmed by 3 bases and J by 4 bases, 5 bases remained unmatched. CDR1 and CDR2 from the germline V gene are SGHRS and YFSETQ. The CDR3 DNA is TGCGCCAGCAGCTACGGACAGGGAGGAGAGACCCAGTACTTC. This translates into CASSYGQGGETQYF.

The chain couples TRBV29-1 to TRBJ2-7, with no clear D. V was shortened by 4 bases and J by 5 bases, with 9 bases between the two germline ends. The CDR3 spans 11 residues. The V gene's germline CDR1 is SQVTM and CDR2 ANQGSEA. The CDR3 region has the DNA TGCAGCGTTGGACTCAACAACGAGCAGTACTTC. Translating gives CSVGLNNEQYF.

This clonotype has a handful of counts. The genes are TRBV6-5 and TRBJ1-3; D unresolved. Trimming left V 0 bases short and J 2 bases short, with 2 bases between. Germline values: CDR1 MNHEY, CDR2 SVGAGI. CDR3 length: 13 residues. CDR3 sequence (DNA): TGTGCCAGCAGTTACTCGACTGGAAACACCATATATTTT. This gives the protein CASSYSTGNTIYF.

V gene TRBV12-3 or TRBV12-4 combines with J gene TRBJ2-1; possible D gene TRBD1, 5 bases. The V and J ends lost 5 bases and 7 bases respectively, with 18 bases between them. CDR3 length: 15 residues. The CDR3 region has the DNA TGTGCCAGCAGTCCGCAGGGCCTTCCTTCGAATGAGCAGTTCTTC. It codes for CASSPQGLPSNEQFF.

This clonotype occurred once. The chain employs TRBV12-3 or TRBV12-4 and TRBJ2-5; 8 positions agree with TRBD2. The CDR3 is 11 residues long. CDR3 sequence: CGPGGPETQYF. Here the CDR3 DNA reads TGTGGCCCGGGAGGGCCGGAGACCCAGTACTTC.

This clonotype was counted once. The chain combines TRBV5-1 with TRBJ2-3, with 10 bases that match TRBD1. CDR1 and CDR2 (germline): SGHRS, YFSETQ. The CDR3 covers 14 residues. The trim removed 2 bases at V and 6 bases at J, leaving 3 bases unmatched. CDR3 sequence: CASSFGTGADTQYF. The DNA for the CDR3 is TGCGCCAGCAGCTTCGGGACAGGGGCGGATACGCAGTATTTT.

V and J are TRBV29-1 and TRBJ2-1; 7 nucleotides line up with TRBD2. Unmatched junction bases numbered 8, after V lost 6 bases and J lost 6 bases. The CDR3 loop spans 13 amino acids. Germline lookup yields CDR1 SQVTM and CDR2 ANQGSEA. The DNA of the CDR3 is TGCAGCGTGCGGCTAGCGGTGTTCAATGAGCAGTTCTTC. Its protein is CSVRLAVFNEQFF.

The chain is built from TRBV30 and TRBJ2-5; D perhaps matches TRBD2 (6 bases). Trimming left V 7 bases short and J 4 bases short, with 22 bases between. Germline CDR1 GTSNPN, CDR2 SVGIG (reference sequence). This CDR3 contains 15 residues. Here the CDR3 DNA reads TGTGCCTTTTCCCCCGTGGGGGGATTTGGAGAGACCCAGTACTTC. Translation gives CAFSPVGGFGETQYF.

The gene calls are TRBV14 and TRBJ1-1; 9 bases agree with TRBD1. With V trimmed by 3 bases and J by 0 bases, 2 bases remained unmatched. This CDR3 contains 15 residues. CDR1 SGHDN and CDR2 FVKESK come from the germline V gene. In nucleotides, the CDR3 is TGTGCCAGCAGCCACGGACAGGGGATGAACACTGAAGCTTTCTTT. This codes for CASSHGQGMNTEAFF. The whole variable domain, filled in from reference TRBV14 and TRBJ1-1, reads EAGVTQFPSHSVIEKGQTVTLRCDPISGHDNLYWYRRVMGKEIKFLLHFVKESKQDESGMPNNRFLAERTGGTYSTLKVQPAELEDSGVYFCASSHGQGMNTEAFFGQGTRLTVV.